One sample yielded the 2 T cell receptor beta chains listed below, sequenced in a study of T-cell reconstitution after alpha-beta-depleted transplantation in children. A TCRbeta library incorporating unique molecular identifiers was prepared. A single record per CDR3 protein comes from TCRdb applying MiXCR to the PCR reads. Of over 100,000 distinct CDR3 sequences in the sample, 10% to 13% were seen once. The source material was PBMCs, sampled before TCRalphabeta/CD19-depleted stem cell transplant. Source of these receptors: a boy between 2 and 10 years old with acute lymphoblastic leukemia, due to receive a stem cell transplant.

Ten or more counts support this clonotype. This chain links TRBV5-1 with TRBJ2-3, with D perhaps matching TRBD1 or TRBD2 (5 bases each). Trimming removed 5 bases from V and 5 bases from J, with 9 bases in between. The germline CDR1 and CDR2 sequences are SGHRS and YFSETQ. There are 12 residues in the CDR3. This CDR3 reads CASRHGGDTQYF. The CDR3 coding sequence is TGCGCCAGCAGACATGGGGGAGATACGCAGTATTTT.

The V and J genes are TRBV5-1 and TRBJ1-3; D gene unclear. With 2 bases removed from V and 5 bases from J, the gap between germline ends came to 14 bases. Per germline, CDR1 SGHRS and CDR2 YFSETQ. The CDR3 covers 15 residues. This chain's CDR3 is CASSFGEGRRNTIYF. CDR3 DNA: TGCGCCAGCAGCTTTGGGGAAGGTCGGCGAAACACCATATATTTT.